Following are 16 T cell receptor beta chains from one sample sequenced in a study of cytomegalovirus exposure and HLA in healthy donors. The study ran its PCR with 60 Vbeta and 13 Jbeta primers. Measured with immunoSEQ multiplex PCR; TCRdb has only the in-frame clones, and not every one. The table has about 90,000 clones, about two thirds seen once; the top ten hold approximately 5.8%. Sequencing was carried out using PBMCs. These receptors were obtained from a woman under 40 in good health and CMV-seropositive.

The rearrangement joins TRBV28 to TRBJ1-1; D is undetermined. There are 12 residues in the CDR3. V was clipped by 5 bases and J by 0 bases, with 4 bases between them. Germline values: CDR1 MDHEN, CDR2 SYDVKM. The CDR3: CASSEVNTEAFF. The DNA for the CDR3 is TGTGCCAGCAGTGAGGTGAACACTGAAGCTTTCTTT.

The chain joins TRBV7-2 to TRBJ1-5; D may be TRBD1 (6 bases). Trimming removed 2 bases from V and 5 bases from J, with 10 bases in between. This CDR3 is built from 14 residues. Germline lookup yields CDR1 SGHTA and CDR2 FQGNSA. The CDR3 region has the DNA TGTGCCAGCAGCTTACGAGGGGGGGATCAGCCCCAGCATTTT. Its translation is CASSLRGGDQPQHF.

This chain uses TRBV18 with TRBJ2-7; weak D call: TRBD1 (5 bases). Germline assignment: CDR1 KGHSH and CDR2 LQKENI. The V end lost 3 bases, the J end lost 5 bases, and 14 bases lay between the germline ends. This CDR3 comprises 14 residues. In nucleotides, the CDR3 is TGTGCCAGCTCACCCGGTCAGGGATCCAACGAGCAGTACTTC. Its protein is CASSPGQGSNEQYF.

The chain uses TRBV5-5 and TRBJ2-7, with D possibly TRBD1 on 6 matching bases. This CDR3 has 15 residues. In germline, CDR1 is SGHKS, CDR2 YYEKEE (reference sequence). Trimming removed 0 bases from V and 2 bases from J, with 12 bases in between. CDR3 bases: TGTGCCAGCAGCTTGGGGCTGGGGGCACCCTACGAGCAGTACTTC. Its protein product is CASSLGLGAPYEQYF. The full variable domain, in which reference TRBV5-5 and TRBJ2-7 provide the parts outside the CDR3, is DAGVTQSPTHLIKTRGQQVTLRCSPISGHKSVSWYQQVLGQGPQFIFQYYEKEERGRGNFPDRFSARQFPNYSSELNVNALLLGDSALYLCASSLGLGAPYEQYFGPGTRLTVT.

The chain has TRBV30 and TRBJ1-1; D not resolved. V was shortened by 4 bases and J by 3 bases, with 6 bases between the two germline ends. The CDR3 runs to 11 residues. Germline V gives CDR1 GTSNPN, CDR2 SVGIG (reference sequence). CDR3 DNA: TGTGCCTGGAACGGTTACACTGAAGCTTTCTTT. This translates into CAWNGYTEAFF.

A few counts support this clone. The chain joins TRBV7-2 to TRBJ2-7; a possible D gene is TRBD1 (6 bases). CDR3 size: 15 residues. With 4 bases removed from V and 0 bases from J, the gap between germline ends came to 13 bases. The V gene's germline CDR1 is SGHTA and CDR2 FQGNSA. The CDR3 is CASSSTGSPSYEQYF. The CDR3 coding sequence is TGTGCCAGCAGCTCGACAGGCTCCCCCTCCTACGAGCAGTACTTC.

This clone has just a few counts. The J gene is TRBJ2-7, the V gene TRBV10-3, with D tentatively TRBD2 (5 bases). Between the trimmed V and J ends, which lost 3 bases and 4 bases, there was a span of 13 bases. CDR1 and CDR2 from the germline V gene are ENHRY and SYGVKD. This CDR3 contains 14 residues. The CDR3 region is CAISDLSGRYEQYF. Here the CDR3 DNA reads TGTGCCATCAGTGACCTGTCGGGGAGATACGAGCAGTACTTC.

The chain links TRBV5-4 to TRBJ2-7; weak D call: TRBD2 (7 bases). Germline CDR1 and CDR2: SGHNT and YYREEE (reference sequence). There are 16 residues in the CDR3. V shed 2 bases and J shed 0 bases, with 15 bases lying between them. In DNA, the CDR3 is TGTGCCAGCAGCTTTTATGGGGGGGCGAGCTCCTACGAGCAGTACTTC. Amino acid sequence: CASSFYGGASSYEQYF.

The chain employs TRBV28 and TRBJ2-2; a possible D gene is TRBD2 (5 bases). V was clipped by 6 bases and J by 6 bases, with 11 bases between them. Germline V CDR1 and CDR2: MDHEN, SYDVKM. The CDR3 covers 13 residues. CDR3 nucleotides: TGTGCCAGCAGCCTGGACTTTGCCGGGGAGCTGTTTTTT. It translates to CASSLDFAGELFF.

DNA for the CDR3: TGCAGCGTTGGGCAGGGTAGCTATGGCTACACCTTC. Protein: CSVGQGSYGYTF. The rearrangement links TRBV29-1 to TRBJ1-2; tentatively, D is TRBD1 (5 bases). This CDR3 contains 12 residues. The germline V gene has CDR1 SQVTM and CDR2 ANQGSEA. Trimming removed 4 bases from V and 4 bases from J, with 10 bases in between.

The rearrangement uses TRBV27 and TRBJ1-1; TRBD1 matches at 7 bases. The trim removed 6 bases at V and 4 bases at J, leaving 5 bases unmatched. CDR1 MNHEY and CDR2 SMNVEV come from the germline V gene (reference sequence). The CDR3 has 13 amino acids. CDR3 nucleotides: TGTGCCAGCAGACCTAAGGGGGCCACTGAAGCTTTCTTT. It is translated as CASRPKGATEAFF.

The rearrangement joins TRBV18 to TRBJ2-5; 14 positions agree with TRBD2. V gave up 6 bases and J gave up 1 base; unmatched junction bases: 10. Germline V gene data show CDR1 as KGHSH and CDR2 as LQKENI. The CDR3 is 18 residues long. In nucleotides, the CDR3 is TGTGCCAGCTCTCCTGGGACTAGCGGGGGCGCCTTCCAAGAGACCCAGTACTTC. It translates to CASSPGTSGGAFQETQYF.

This clone has more than one count but fewer than ten. V gene TRBV7-9 combines with J gene TRBJ2-7; weak D call: TRBD1 (6 bases). This CDR3 comprises 13 residues. Trimming stripped 3 bases from V and 3 bases from J, with 9 bases between. Germline CDR1 is SEHNR and CDR2 is FQNEAQ (reference sequence). CDR3 region: CASSLQGIYEQYF. CDR3 nucleotides: TGTGCCAGCAGCTTGCAGGGGATCTACGAGCAGTACTTC.

This chain connects TRBV7-9 to TRBJ2-5; TRBD1 matches 7 bases. Germline V lookup: CDR1 SEHNR, CDR2 FQNEAQ (reference sequence). CDR3 length: 15 amino acids. V trimming: 5 bases; J trimming: 2 bases; junction bases outside the gene matches: 8. CDR3 protein: CASSILRTGQETQYF. As DNA, the CDR3 is TGTGCCAGCAGCATACTTCGGACAGGTCAAGAGACCCAGTACTTC. The variable domain in full, completed from reference TRBV7-9 and TRBJ2-5, reads DTGVSQNPRHKITKRGQNVTFRCDPISEHNRLYWYRQTLGQGPEFLTYFQNEAQLEKSRLLSDRFSAERPKGSFSTLEIQRTEQGDSAMYLCASSILRTGQETQYFGPGTRLLVL.

CDR3 region: CASSRGATDTQYF. DNA for the CDR3: TGTGCCAGCTCACGAGGTGCCACAGATACGCAGTATTTT. The chain joins TRBV18 to TRBJ2-3, with D hard to call. The V end was cut by 4 bases, the J end by 2 bases, with 7 bases between. There are 13 residues in the CDR3. Germline CDR1 reads KGHSH; CDR2 reads LQKENI.

The chain combines TRBV7-8 with TRBJ1-2; 7 nucleotides agree with TRBD1. CDR1 is SGHVS and CDR2 is FQNEAQ in the germline V gene. V lost 4 bases and J lost 4; bases outside the gene matches: 9. The CDR3 extends over 15 amino acids. CDR3 loop: CASSSSEGAVYGYTF. The CDR3 DNA reads TGTGCCAGCAGCTCTTCTGAGGGGGCCGTCTATGGCTACACCTTC.